A selection of T cell receptor beta chains follows, all from one sample in a study of T-cell memory formation after mild COVID-19. TCRdb analysed the 5' RACE reads with MiXCR anew, one entry per CDR3 protein. The table shows more than 450,000 distinct CDR3 sequences, with roughly 18% occurring only once. The sample consisted of PBMCs or a T cell subset sorted from them (not recorded which). The receptors were gathered from an adult woman who had mild COVID-19 (a few samples of this study predate the infection). Cell type and time point are not known. Both conserved end residues are part of each CDR3. Each record gives: clone size, V gene, J gene, D gene, CDR3 protein, CDR3 DNA. The D gene is left open where the match is weak. For some rows the clone size is stated as once, few or many, or as a class when expanded; others skip it.

>.|TRBV20-1|TRBJ2-2|.
CSARDSTNHRGELFF
TGCAGTGCTAGAGACTCCACTAACCACCGCGGGGAGCTGTTTTTT
>few|TRBV5-1|TRBJ2-1|.
CASSLVGGPPYNEQFF
TGCGCCAGCAGCTTGGTCGGGGGGCCCCCCTACAATGAGCAGTTCTTC
>.|TRBV10-3|TRBJ1-2|.
CATSEDYGYTF
TGTGCCACGAGCGAAGACTATGGCTACACCTTC
>once|TRBV9|TRBJ1-1|.
CASSVAGFNTEAFF
TGTGCCAGCAGCGTAGCTGGGTTCAACACTGAAGCTTTCTTT
>many|TRBV6-2/TRBV6-3|TRBJ2-5|.
CASSQGLFADQETQYF
TGTGCCAGCAGTCAAGGACTATTTGCCGACCAAGAGACCCAGTACTTC
>.|TRBV5-5|TRBJ2-1|.
CASSLDPANEQFF
TGTGCCAGCAGCTTAGACCCGGCCAATGAGCAGTTCTTC
>few|TRBV5-6|TRBJ1-2|.
CASSLGLGGHGYTF
TGTGCCAGCAGCTTGGGGCTGGGGGGGCATGGCTACACCTTC
>.|TRBV29-1|TRBJ2-7|.
CSVLNRGYSYEQYF
TGCAGCGTTCTGAACAGAGGATACTCCTACGAGCAGTACTTC
>.|TRBV14|TRBJ2-1|.
CASSQDGPTIYTPHMEQFF
TGTGCCAGCAGCCAAGATGGGCCCACCATTTACACACCCCACATGGAGCAGTTCTTC
>few|TRBV3-1|TRBJ2-1|TRBD1
CASSQGTGIEQFF
TGTGCCAGCAGCCAGGGGACAGGAATTGAGCAGTTCTTC
>.|TRBV7-3|TRBJ2-7|TRBD2
CASSPLAGREQYF
TGTGCCAGCAGCCCACTAGCGGGTCGGGAGCAGTACTTC
>.|TRBV5-8|TRBJ1-5|TRBD1
CASTTWGQVNQPQHF
TGTGCCAGCACCACATGGGGACAGGTCAATCAGCCCCAGCATTTT
>.|TRBV5-1|TRBJ2-7|.
CASSGQYEQYF
TGCGCCAGCAGCGGCCAGTACGAGCAGTACTTC
>few|TRBV12-3/TRBV12-4|TRBJ2-7|TRBD1
CASSWGQASYEQYF
TGTGCCAGCAGTTGGGGACAGGCTTCCTACGAGCAGTACTTC
>.|TRBV19|TRBJ2-7|.
CASSILSPTTRDEQYF
TGTGCCAGTAGTATCCTCTCGCCCACAACCCGGGACGAGCAGTACTTC
>.|TRBV11-2|TRBJ1-1|.
CASSLEGVEMNTEAFF
TGTGCCAGCAGCTTAGAGGGAGTAGAAATGAACACTGAAGCTTTCTTT
>.|TRBV12-3/TRBV12-4|TRBJ2-5|.
CASSLARVRETQYF
TGTGCCAGCAGCCTCGCCAGGGTTCGAGAGACCCAGTACTTC
>few|TRBV7-2|TRBJ2-5|.
CASSLSAKHPPETQYF
TGTGCCAGCAGCTTATCGGCAAAACACCCTCCCGAGACCCAGTACTTC
>few|TRBV20-1|TRBJ2-7|TRBD2
CSARTSGGIEQYF
TGCAGTGCCCGGACTAGCGGGGGGATCGAGCAGTACTTC
>once|TRBV24-1|TRBJ2-3|TRBD2
CATSEILAGGTDTQYF
TGTGCCACCAGTGAAATCCTAGCGGGAGGGACAGATACGCAGTATTTT
>many|TRBV7-9|TRBJ2-5|.
CASSLAGIQETQYF
TGTGCCAGCAGCTTAGCCGGTATCCAAGAGACCCAGTACTTC
>few|TRBV5-1|TRBJ2-2|.
CASSLLGDYTGELFF
TGCGCCAGCAGCTTGCTAGGGGATTACACCGGGGAGCTGTTTTTT
>.|TRBV4-3|TRBJ2-1|TRBD2
CASSQDALAGNEQFF
TGCGCCAGCAGCCAAGACGCACTAGCGGGGAATGAGCAGTTCTTC
>.|TRBV3-1|TRBJ1-1|TRBD1
CASSLRTGMNTEAFF
TGTGCCAGCAGCCTCAGGACAGGCATGAACACTGAAGCTTTCTTT